A single sample gave rise to the 14 T cell receptor beta chains below, sequenced in a study of blood T cell repertoires in COVID-19. The table came from immunoSEQ multiplex PCR; TCRdb's copy has only in-frame clones and leaves some out. Of around 400,000 clones in the sample, around nine tenths were seen once. Sequencing used PBMCs or T cells enriched from blood (not recorded which). The receptors were sampled from a woman younger than 35 who had been exposed to COVID-19.

This clone was detected only a few times. The chain uses TRBV28 and TRBJ1-4, with a possible D match to TRBD1 (5 bases). The V end lost 5 bases, the J end lost 4 bases, and 11 bases lay between the germline ends. Looked up from germline, CDR1 is MDHEN and CDR2 is SYDVKM. CDR3 length equals 14 residues. CDR3 nucleotides: TGTGCCAGCAGTCCCGACAGCTATAATGAAAAACTGTTTTTT. Protein: CASSPDSYNEKLFF. Full variable domain (missing parts from reference TRBV28 and TRBJ1-4): DVKVTQSSRYLVKRTGEKVFLECVQDMDHENMFWYRQDPGLGLRLIYFSYDVKMKEKGDIPEGYSVSREKKERFSLILESASTNQTSMYLCASSPDSYNEKLFFGSGTQLSVL.

The rearrangement uses TRBV29-1 and TRBJ2-3; D perhaps matches TRBD1 (7 bases). Germline-derived CDR1 and CDR2 are SQVTM and ANQGSEA. The CDR3 length is 14 residues. Trimming took 3 bases from V and 0 from J, leaving 10 bases between them. CDR3 coding DNA: TGCAGCGTTGAGGCAGGGGGGAGCACAGATACGCAGTATTTT. Its translation: CSVEAGGSTDTQYF.

This rearrangement joins TRBV7-6 to TRBJ2-1, with TRBD1 as a possible D gene (6 bases). The CDR3 length is 16 residues. Germline assignment: CDR1 SGHVS and CDR2 FNYEAQ. V gave up 1 base and J gave up 1 base, with 11 bases separating them. CDR3 nucleotide sequence: TGTGCCAGCAGCTTAGTGGTGCAGGGGTCCTACAATGAGCAGTTCTTC. Translating it yields CASSLVVQGSYNEQFF.

The rearrangement joins TRBV6-6 to TRBJ2-7; the D gene is possibly TRBD2 (5 bases). Between the trimmed V and J ends, which lost 6 bases and 3 bases, there was a span of 9 bases. CDR3 length: 12 amino acids. Germline V gene sequence: CDR1 MNHNY, CDR2 SVGAGI (reference sequence). In DNA, the CDR3 is TGTGCCAGCAGGTCGGGGTACTACGAGCAGTACTTC. Translated, it gives CASRSGYYEQYF.

This chain joins TRBV12-3 or TRBV12-4 and TRBJ2-2; D is unclear. There are 13 residues in the CDR3. Deletions cut 4 bases from V and 1 base from J, with 4 bases between. CDR3 DNA: TGTGCCAGCAGTTCCGTGAACACCGGGGAGCTGTTTTTT. Translated, it gives CASSSVNTGELFF.

The chain joins TRBV20-1 to TRBJ2-2; 9 bases agree with TRBD2. This CDR3 has 15 amino acids. V lost 3 bases and J lost 6; bases outside the gene matches: 8. Germline loops: CDR1 DFQATT, CDR2 SNEGSKA (reference sequence). The CDR3 spells CSASSLAGMSGELFF. CDR3 DNA: TGCAGTGCTAGTTCTCTAGCGGGAATGTCCGGGGAGCTGTTTTTT.

The rearrangement joins TRBV30 to TRBJ2-1; 9 nucleotides match TRBD2. Germline V gene sequence: CDR1 GTSNPN, CDR2 SVGIG (reference sequence). The CDR3 contains 15 residues. Trimming took 4 bases from V and 3 from J; bases not matched to a gene: 7. The CDR3 spells CAWMRASGNYNEQFF. The CDR3 coding sequence is TGTGCCTGGATGCGGGCTAGCGGGAACTACAATGAGCAGTTCTTC.

This chain uses TRBV23-1 with TRBJ2-2; TRBD1 agrees at 7 bases. TRBV23-1 is identified as an open reading frame with a role that is uncertain. Trimming cost V 7 bases and J 4 bases; bases outside gene matches: 24. This CDR3 region has 20 residues. CDR3: CASTRGTETHPVIFTGELFF. The CDR3 region has the DNA TGCGCCAGCACCAGGGGGACAGAGACCCATCCGGTCATATTCACCGGGGAGCTGTTTTTT.

The chain couples TRBV15 to TRBJ2-7; D is possibly TRBD1 (6 bases). CDR3 length: 14 amino acids. CDR1 is LNHNV, CDR2 YYDKDF, per germline (reference sequence). V shed 8 bases and J shed 3 bases, with 17 bases lying between them. CDR3 DNA: TGTGCCACCGGACCCCGTGGACAGATCTACGAGCAGTACTTC. Its protein product is CATGPRGQIYEQYF. Filled out from reference TRBV15 and TRBJ2-7, the complete variable domain reads DAMVIQNPRYQVTQFGKPVTLSCSQTLNHNVMYWYQQKSSQAPKLLFHYYDKDFNNEADTPDNFQSRRPNTSFCFLDIRSPGLGDTAMYLCATGPRGQIYEQYFGPGTRLTVT.

The chain employs TRBV10-1 and TRBJ2-3; a weak D match, TRBD2 (6 bases). The CDR3 contains 15 residues. Deletions cut 8 bases from V and 1 base from J, with 16 bases between. The germline V gene has CDR1 WNHNN and CDR2 SYGVQD (reference sequence). The CDR3 protein is CASQKGAGGTDTQYF. The CDR3 DNA is TGCGCCAGCCAGAAGGGAGCGGGCGGCACAGATACGCAGTATTTT.

The V gene is TRBV28, the J gene TRBJ2-1, with TRBD2 as a possible D gene (5 bases). V was shortened by 4 bases and J by 4 bases, with 14 bases between the two germline ends. Germline V gene lookup returns CDR1 MDHEN and CDR2 SYDVKM. This CDR3 has 15 amino acids. The CDR3 sequence: CASSSPRRSYNEQFF. CDR3 nucleotides: TGTGCCAGCAGTTCGCCTAGGAGGAGTTACAATGAGCAGTTCTTC. The entire variable domain, with the rest obtained from reference TRBV28 and TRBJ2-1, is as follows: DVKVTQSSRYLVKRTGEKVFLECVQDMDHENMFWYRQDPGLGLRLIYFSYDVKMKEKGDIPEGYSVSREKKERFSLILESASTNQTSMYLCASSSPRRSYNEQFFGPGTRLTVL.

The chain carries TRBV7-6 and TRBJ1-5, with D possibly being TRBD1 (6 bases). The CDR3 spans 14 residues. CDR1 is SGHVS, CDR2 FNYEAQ, per germline. V shed 1 base and J shed 3 bases, with 7 bases lying between them. The CDR3 DNA reads TGTGCCAGCAGCTTAGGGACAGTCAATCAGCCCCAGCATTTT. It is translated as CASSLGTVNQPQHF.

The chain has TRBV2 and TRBJ2-7; D is perhaps TRBD2 (6 bases). Trimming took off 5 bases at V and 2 bases at J, with 16 bases between the two ends. This CDR3 spans 15 amino acids. Germline V gene lookup returns CDR1 SNHLY and CDR2 FYNNEI. The CDR3 sequence is CASSSLAERAYEQYF. DNA for the CDR3: TGTGCCAGCAGTTCCTTAGCGGAAAGGGCCTACGAGCAGTACTTC.

The rearrangement joins TRBV7-6 to TRBJ2-5; D uncertain. Trimming took 1 base from V and 2 from J, leaving 11 bases between them. The CDR3 sequence is 15 residues long. Germline loops: CDR1 SGHVS, CDR2 FNYEAQ. Here the CDR3 DNA reads TGTGCCAGCAGCTTAGTTCCTGTAACACAAGAGACCCAGTACTTC. It encodes CASSLVPVTQETQYF.